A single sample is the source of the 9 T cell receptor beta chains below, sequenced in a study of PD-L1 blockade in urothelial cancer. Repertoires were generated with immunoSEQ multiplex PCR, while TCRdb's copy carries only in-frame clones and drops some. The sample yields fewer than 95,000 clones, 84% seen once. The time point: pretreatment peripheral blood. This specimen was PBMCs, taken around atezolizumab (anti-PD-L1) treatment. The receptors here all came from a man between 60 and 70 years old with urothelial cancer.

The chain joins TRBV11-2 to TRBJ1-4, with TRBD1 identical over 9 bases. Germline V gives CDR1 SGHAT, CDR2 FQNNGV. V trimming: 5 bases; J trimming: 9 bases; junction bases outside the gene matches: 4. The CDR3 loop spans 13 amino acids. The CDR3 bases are TGTGCCAGCAGCGCGGACAGGGGTCAAAAACTGTTTTTT. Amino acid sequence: CASSADRGQKLFF.

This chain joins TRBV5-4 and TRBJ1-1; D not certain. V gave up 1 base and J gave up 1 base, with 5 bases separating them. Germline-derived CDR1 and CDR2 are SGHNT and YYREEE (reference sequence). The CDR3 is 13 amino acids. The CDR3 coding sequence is TGTGCCAGCAGCTTGTGGGCGAACACTGAAGCTTTCTTT. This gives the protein CASSLWANTEAFF.

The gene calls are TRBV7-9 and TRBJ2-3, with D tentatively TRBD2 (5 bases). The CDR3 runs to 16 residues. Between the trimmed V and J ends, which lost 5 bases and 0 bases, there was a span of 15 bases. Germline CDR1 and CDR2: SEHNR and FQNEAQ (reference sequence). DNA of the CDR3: TGTGCCAGCAGCCTTCGACCCGGACTGAGCACAGATACGCAGTATTTT. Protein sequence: CASSLRPGLSTDTQYF.

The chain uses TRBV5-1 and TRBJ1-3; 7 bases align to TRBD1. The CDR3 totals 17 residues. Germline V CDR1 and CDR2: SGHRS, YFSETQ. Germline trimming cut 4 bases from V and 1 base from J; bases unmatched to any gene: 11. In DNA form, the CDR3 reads TGCGCCAGCAGCAAACTCGGGACAGCAGGATCTGGAAACACCATATATTTT. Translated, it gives CASSKLGTAGSGNTIYF.

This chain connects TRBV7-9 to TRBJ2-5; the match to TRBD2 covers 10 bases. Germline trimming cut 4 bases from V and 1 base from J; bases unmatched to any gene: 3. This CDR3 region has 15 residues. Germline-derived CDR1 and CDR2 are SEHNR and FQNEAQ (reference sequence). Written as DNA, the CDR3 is TGTGCCAGCAGCTCCAGGACTAGCGGCCAAGAGACCCAGTACTTC. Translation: CASSSRTSGQETQYF.

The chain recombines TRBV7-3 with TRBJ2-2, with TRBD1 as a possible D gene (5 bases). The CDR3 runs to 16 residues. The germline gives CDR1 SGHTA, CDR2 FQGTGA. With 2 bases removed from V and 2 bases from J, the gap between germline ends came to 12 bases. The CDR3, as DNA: TGTGCCAGCAGCTTAGCCGACAGCGCCAACACCGGGGAGCTGTTTTTT. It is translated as CASSLADSANTGELFF.

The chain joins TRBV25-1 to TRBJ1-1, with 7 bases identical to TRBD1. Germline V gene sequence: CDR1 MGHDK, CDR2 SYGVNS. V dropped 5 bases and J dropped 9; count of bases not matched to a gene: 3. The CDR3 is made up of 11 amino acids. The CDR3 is CASSRQGQAFF. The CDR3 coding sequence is TGTGCCAGCAGTAGACAGGGCCAAGCTTTCTTT.

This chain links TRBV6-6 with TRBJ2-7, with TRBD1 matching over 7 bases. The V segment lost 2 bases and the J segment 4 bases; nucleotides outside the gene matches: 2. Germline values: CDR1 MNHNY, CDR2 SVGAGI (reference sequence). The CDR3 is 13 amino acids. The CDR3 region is CASSYGRGYEQYF. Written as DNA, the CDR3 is TGTGCCAGCAGTTACGGCAGGGGGTACGAGCAGTACTTC.

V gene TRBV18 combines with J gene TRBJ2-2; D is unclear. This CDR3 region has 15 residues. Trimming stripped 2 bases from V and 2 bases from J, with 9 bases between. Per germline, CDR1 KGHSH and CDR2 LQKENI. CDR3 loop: CASSPAARNTGELFF. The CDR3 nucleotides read TGTGCCAGCTCACCAGCCGCGAGAAACACCGGGGAGCTGTTTTTT. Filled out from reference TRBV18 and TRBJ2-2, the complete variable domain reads NAGVMQNPRHLVRRRGQEARLRCSPMKGHSHVYWYRQLPEEGLKFMVYLQKENIIDESGMPKERFSAEFPKEGPSILRIQQVVRGDSAAYFCASSPAARNTGELFFGEGSRLTVL.